The rows below give T cell receptor beta chains drawn from one sample of a study of blood T cells in healthy people across ages. TCRdb ran MiXCR on the 5' RACE reads and lists one entry per CDR3 protein. This repertoire shows 1 million or so distinct CDR3 sequences, 20% to 25% found once; its top ten account for around 0.75%. These data were also reused for a study on T cells of mothers and their children.

Source material: blood. The receptors were gathered from a girl aged 2 to 10 in good health. Each CDR3 is given with its conserved first and last residue. Fields, in order: V gene, clone size, D gene, J gene, CDR3 DNA, CDR3 protein. The D gene is left open where the match is weak. Expanded clones are given a class, and other clones once, few, many or no size at all.

V gene: TRBV29-1; clone size: few; D gene: TRBD1; J gene: TRBJ1-1; CDR3 DNA: TGCAGCGCCGACAGGGGGGACACTGAAGCTTTCTTT; CDR3 protein: CSADRGDTEAFF
V gene: TRBV6-5; clone size: few; D gene: -; J gene: TRBJ2-7; CDR3 DNA: TGTGCCAACAGTTACTCGATTAGCGGAAGCTCCTACGAGCAGTACTTC; CDR3 protein: CANSYSISGSSYEQYF
V gene: TRBV6-2/TRBV6-3; clone size: -; D gene: -; J gene: TRBJ1-5; CDR3 DNA: TGTGCCAGCAGTTTATCCTGGGGGTCTAGCAATCAGCCCCAGCATTTT; CDR3 protein: CASSLSWGSSNQPQHF
V gene: TRBV11-2; clone size: once; D gene: TRBD1; J gene: TRBJ2-3; CDR3 DNA: TGTGCCAGCGGAGCGACAGGGCCAGATACGCAGTATTTT; CDR3 protein: CASGATGPDTQYF
V gene: TRBV12-3/TRBV12-4; clone size: few; D gene: -; J gene: TRBJ2-1; CDR3 DNA: TGTGACAGCAGCGGAACCTCCTACAATGAGCAGTTCTTC; CDR3 protein: CDSSGTSYNEQFF
V gene: TRBV7-9; clone size: few; D gene: -; J gene: TRBJ2-7; CDR3 DNA: TGTGCCAACAGCCCTCTAGCATACGAGCAGTACTTC; CDR3 protein: CANSPLAYEQYF
V gene: TRBV28; clone size: few; D gene: -; J gene: TRBJ1-5; CDR3 DNA: TGTGCCAGCAGACCCTTTTGGGATCTAGAGGCGGGCAATCAGCCCCAGCATTTT; CDR3 protein: CASRPFWDLEAGNQPQHF
V gene: TRBV20-1; clone size: few; D gene: TRBD1; J gene: TRBJ2-1; CDR3 DNA: TGCAGTGCTACCAGGACAGGTAACTCCTACAATGAGCAGTTCTTC; CDR3 protein: CSATRTGNSYNEQFF
V gene: TRBV7-2; clone size: -; D gene: TRBD1; J gene: TRBJ1-5; CDR3 DNA: TGTGCCAGCAGCTTAATGGACAGGGAGAATGCTCAGCCCCAGCATTTT; CDR3 protein: CASSLMDRENAQPQHF
V gene: TRBV18; clone size: -; D gene: TRBD1; J gene: TRBJ1-1; CDR3 DNA: TGTGCCAGCTCACTAGCTTTTACAGGGGTTGGGCCTGAAGCTTTCTTT; CDR3 protein: CASSLAFTGVGPEAFF
V gene: TRBV14; clone size: -; D gene: -; J gene: TRBJ2-7; CDR3 DNA: TGTGCCAGCAGCCAATGGAACGAGCAGTACTTC; CDR3 protein: CASSQWNEQYF
V gene: TRBV12-5; clone size: -; D gene: TRBD1; J gene: TRBJ2-3; CDR3 DNA: TGTGCTAGTGGTTTTAGTCTCGACAGGGGCACAGATACGCAGTATTTT; CDR3 protein: CASGFSLDRGTDTQYF
V gene: TRBV20-1; clone size: once; D gene: TRBD2; J gene: TRBJ2-1; CDR3 DNA: TGCAGTGCTAGAGCCTTGAGACTAGCGAGTAGGGATGAGCAGTTCTTC; CDR3 protein: CSARALRLASRDEQFF